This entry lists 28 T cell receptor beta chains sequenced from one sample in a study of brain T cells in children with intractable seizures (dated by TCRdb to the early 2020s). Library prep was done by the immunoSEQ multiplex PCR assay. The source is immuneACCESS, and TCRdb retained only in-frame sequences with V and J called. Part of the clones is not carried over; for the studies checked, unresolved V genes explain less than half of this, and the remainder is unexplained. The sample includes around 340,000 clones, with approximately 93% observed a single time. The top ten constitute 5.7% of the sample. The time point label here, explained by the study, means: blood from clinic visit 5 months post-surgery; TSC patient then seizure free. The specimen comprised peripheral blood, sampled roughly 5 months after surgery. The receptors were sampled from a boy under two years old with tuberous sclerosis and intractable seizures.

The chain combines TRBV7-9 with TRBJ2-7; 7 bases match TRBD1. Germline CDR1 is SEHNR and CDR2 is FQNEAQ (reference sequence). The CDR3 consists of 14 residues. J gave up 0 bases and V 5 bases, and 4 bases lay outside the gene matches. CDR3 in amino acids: CASSPRDSSYEQYF. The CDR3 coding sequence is TGTGCCAGCAGCCCGAGGGACAGCTCCTACGAGCAGTACTTC.

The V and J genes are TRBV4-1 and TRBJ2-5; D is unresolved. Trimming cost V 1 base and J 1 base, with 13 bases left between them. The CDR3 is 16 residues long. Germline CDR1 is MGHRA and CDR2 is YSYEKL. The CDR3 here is CASSQVGWQPQETQYF. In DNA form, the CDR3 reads TGCGCCAGCAGCCAAGTGGGTTGGCAGCCCCAAGAGACCCAGTACTTC.

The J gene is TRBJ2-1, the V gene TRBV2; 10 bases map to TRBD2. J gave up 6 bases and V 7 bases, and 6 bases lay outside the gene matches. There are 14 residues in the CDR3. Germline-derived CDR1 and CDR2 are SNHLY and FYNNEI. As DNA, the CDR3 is TGTGCCAGCAAAATAAGCGGGGGGGCCAATGAGCAGTTCTTC. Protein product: CASKISGGANEQFF.

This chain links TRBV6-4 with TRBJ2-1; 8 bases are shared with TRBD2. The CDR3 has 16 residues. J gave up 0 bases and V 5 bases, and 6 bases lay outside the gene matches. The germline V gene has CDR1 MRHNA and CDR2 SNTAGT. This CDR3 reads CASSRLSGISYNEQFF. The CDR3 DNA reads TGTGCCAGCAGTCGCCTTAGCGGGATCTCCTACAATGAGCAGTTCTTC.

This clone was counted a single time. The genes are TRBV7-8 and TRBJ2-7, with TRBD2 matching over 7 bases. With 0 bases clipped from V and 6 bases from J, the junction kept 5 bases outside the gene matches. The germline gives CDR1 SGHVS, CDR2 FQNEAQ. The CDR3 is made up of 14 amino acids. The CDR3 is CASSLAVGGAEQYF. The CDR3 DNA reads TGTGCCAGCAGCTTAGCCGTGGGAGGGGCCGAGCAGTACTTC.

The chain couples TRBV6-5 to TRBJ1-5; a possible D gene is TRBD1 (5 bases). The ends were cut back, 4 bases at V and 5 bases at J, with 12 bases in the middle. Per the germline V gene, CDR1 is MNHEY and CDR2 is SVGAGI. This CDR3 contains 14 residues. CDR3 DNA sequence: TGTGCCAGCAGTTTAGGGGAATTTCATCAGCCCCAGCATTTT. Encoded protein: CASSLGEFHQPQHF.

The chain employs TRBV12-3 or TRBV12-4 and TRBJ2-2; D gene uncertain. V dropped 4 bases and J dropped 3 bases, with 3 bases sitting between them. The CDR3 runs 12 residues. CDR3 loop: CASSYYTGELFF. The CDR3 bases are TGTGCCAGCAGTTATTACACCGGGGAGCTGTTTTTT.

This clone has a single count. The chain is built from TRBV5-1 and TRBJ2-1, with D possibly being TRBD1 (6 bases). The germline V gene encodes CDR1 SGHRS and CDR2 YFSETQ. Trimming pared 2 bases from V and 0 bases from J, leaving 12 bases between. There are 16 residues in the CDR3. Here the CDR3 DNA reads TGCGCCAGCAGCTTAGGTGGGGGCAGCTCCTACAATGAGCAGTTCTTC. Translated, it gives CASSLGGGSSYNEQFF. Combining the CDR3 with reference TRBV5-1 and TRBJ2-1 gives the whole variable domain KAGVTQTPRYLIKTRGQQVTLSCSPISGHRSVSWYQQTPGQGLQFLFEYFSETQRNKGNFPGRFSGRQFSNSRSEMNVSTLELGDSALYLCASSLGGGSSYNEQFFGPGTRLTVL.

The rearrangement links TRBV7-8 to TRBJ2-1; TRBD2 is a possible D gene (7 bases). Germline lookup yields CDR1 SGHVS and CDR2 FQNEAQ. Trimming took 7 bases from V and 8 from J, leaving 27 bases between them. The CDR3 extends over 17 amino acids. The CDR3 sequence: CASTLGAGVQAQDEQFF. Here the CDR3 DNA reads TGTGCCAGCACCCTGGGGGCGGGAGTTCAAGCGCAGGATGAGCAGTTCTTC. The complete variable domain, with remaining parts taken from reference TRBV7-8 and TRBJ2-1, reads GAGVSQSPRYKVAKRGQDVALRCDPISGHVSLFWYQQALGQGPEFLTYFQNEAQLDKSGLPSDRFFAERPEGSVSTLKIQRTQQEDSAVYLCASTLGAGVQAQDEQFFGPGTRLTVL.

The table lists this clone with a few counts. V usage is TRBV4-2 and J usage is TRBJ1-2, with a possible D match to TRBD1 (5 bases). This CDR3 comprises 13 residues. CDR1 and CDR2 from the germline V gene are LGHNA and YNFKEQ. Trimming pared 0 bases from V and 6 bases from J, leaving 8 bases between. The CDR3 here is CASSQDRGNGYTF. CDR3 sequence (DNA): TGTGCCAGCAGCCAAGATCGGGGCAATGGCTACACCTTC.

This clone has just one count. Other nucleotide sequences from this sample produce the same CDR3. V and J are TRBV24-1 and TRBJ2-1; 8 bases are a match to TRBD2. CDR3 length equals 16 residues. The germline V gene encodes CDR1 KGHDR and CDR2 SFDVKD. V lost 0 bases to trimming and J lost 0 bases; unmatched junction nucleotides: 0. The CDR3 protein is CATSDLSGSSYNEQFF. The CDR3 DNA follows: TGTGCCACCAGTGATTTGAGCGGGAGCTCCTACAATGAGCAGTTCTTC.

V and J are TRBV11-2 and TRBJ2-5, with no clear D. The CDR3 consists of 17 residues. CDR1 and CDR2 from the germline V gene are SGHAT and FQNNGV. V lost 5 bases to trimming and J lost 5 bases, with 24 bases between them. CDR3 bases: TGTGCCAGCAGCGGGCGGCCTATGGCGGCCTTGGGGGAGACCCAGTACTTC. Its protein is CASSGRPMAALGETQYF.

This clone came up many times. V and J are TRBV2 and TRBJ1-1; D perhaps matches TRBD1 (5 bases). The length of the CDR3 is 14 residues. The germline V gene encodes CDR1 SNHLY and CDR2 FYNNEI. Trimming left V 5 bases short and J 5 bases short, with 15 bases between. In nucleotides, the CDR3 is TGTGCCAGCAGTAGCGGGGCGAGATTTACTGAAGCTTTCTTT. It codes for CASSSGARFTEAFF.

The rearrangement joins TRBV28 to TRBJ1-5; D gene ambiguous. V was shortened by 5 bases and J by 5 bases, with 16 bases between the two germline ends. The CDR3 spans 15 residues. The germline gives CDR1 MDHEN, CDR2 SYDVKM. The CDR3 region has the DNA TGTGCCAGCAGTCTGATCGGCAGGTGGGATCAGCCCCAGCATTTT. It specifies CASSLIGRWDQPQHF.

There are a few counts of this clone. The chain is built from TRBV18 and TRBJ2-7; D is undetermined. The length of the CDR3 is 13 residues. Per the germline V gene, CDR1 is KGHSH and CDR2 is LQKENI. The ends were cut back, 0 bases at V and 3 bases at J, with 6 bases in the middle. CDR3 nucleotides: TGTGCCAGCTCACCACCGATTAGCTACGAGCAGTACTTC. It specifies CASSPPISYEQYF.

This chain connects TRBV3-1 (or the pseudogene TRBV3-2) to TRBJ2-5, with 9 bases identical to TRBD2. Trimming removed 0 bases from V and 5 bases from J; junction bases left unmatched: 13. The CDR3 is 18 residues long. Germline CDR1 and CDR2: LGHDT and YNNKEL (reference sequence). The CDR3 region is CASSQDFGSGSAEETQYF. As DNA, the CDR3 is TGTGCCAGCAGCCAAGATTTTGGTAGCGGGAGCGCTGAGGAGACCCAGTACTTC.

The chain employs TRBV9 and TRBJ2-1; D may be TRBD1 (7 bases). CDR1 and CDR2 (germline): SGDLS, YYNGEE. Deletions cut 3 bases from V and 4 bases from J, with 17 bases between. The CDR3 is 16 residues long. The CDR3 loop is CASSATGRGEYNEQFF. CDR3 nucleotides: TGTGCCAGCAGCGCGACAGGGCGCGGGGAATACAATGAGCAGTTCTTC.

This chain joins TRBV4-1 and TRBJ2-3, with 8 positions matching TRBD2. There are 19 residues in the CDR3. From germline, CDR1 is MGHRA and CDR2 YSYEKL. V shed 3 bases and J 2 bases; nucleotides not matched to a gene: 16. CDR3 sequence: CASSQTPGLGTVNTDTQYF. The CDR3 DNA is TGCGCCAGCAGCCAGACACCGGGACTAGGGACGGTAAACACAGATACGCAGTATTTT.

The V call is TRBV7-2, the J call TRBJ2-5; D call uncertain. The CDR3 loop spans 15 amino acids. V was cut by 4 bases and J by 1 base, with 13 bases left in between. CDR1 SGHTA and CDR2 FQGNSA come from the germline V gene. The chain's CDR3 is CASSSPDHSQETQYF. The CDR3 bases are TGTGCCAGCAGCTCCCCGGACCATTCCCAAGAGACCCAGTACTTC.

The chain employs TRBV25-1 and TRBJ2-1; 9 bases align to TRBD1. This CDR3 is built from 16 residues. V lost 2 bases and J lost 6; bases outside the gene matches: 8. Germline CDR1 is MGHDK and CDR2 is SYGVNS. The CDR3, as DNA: TGTGCCAGCAGTGAAGAACAGGGGGCGGGTTTCAATGAGCAGTTCTTC. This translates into CASSEEQGAGFNEQFF.

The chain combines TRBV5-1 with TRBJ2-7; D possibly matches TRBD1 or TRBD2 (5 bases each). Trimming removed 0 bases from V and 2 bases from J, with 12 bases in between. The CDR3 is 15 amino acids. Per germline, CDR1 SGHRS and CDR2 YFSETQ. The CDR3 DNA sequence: TGCGCCAGCAGCTTGGTTGGTGGGGACCCCTACGAGCAGTACTTC. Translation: CASSLVGGDPYEQYF.

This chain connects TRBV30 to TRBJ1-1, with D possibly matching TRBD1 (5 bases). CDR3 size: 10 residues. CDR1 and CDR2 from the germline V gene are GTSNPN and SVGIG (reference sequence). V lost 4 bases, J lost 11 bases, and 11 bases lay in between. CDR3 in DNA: TGTGCCTGGATTCAGGGTACGGCTTTCTTT. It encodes CAWIQGTAFF.

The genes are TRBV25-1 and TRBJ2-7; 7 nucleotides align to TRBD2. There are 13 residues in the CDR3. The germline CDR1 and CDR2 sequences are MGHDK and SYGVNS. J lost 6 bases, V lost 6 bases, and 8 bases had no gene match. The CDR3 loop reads CASRLASAVEQYF. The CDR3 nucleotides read TGTGCCAGCAGACTAGCGTCGGCCGTCGAGCAGTACTTC.

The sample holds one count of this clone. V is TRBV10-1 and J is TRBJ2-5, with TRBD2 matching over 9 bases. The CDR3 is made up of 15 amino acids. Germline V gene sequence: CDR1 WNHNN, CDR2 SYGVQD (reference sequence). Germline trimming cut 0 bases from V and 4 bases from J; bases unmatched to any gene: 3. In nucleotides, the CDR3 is TGCGCCAGCAGTGAGTCGATGGGACTAGCAGAGACCCAGTACTTC. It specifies CASSESMGLAETQYF.

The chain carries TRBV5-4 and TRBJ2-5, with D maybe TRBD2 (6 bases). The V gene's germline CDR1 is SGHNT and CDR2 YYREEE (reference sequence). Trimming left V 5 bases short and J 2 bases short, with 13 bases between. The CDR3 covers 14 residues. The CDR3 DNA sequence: TGTGCCAGCAGGCGGGACCCAGGGCAAGAGACCCAGTACTTC. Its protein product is CASRRDPGQETQYF.

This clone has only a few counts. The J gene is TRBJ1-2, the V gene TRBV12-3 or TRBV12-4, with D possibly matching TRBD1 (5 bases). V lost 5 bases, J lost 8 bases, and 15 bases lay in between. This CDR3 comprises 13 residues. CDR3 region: CASSTLTWGGYTF. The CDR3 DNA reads TGTGCCAGCAGTACACTGACCTGGGGCGGCTACACCTTC.

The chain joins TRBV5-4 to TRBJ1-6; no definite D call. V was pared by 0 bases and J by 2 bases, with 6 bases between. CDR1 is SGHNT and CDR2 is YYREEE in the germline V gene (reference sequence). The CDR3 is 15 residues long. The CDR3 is CASSLGVTYNSPLHF. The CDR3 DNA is TGTGCCAGCAGCTTGGGGGTAACCTATAATTCACCCCTCCACTTT.

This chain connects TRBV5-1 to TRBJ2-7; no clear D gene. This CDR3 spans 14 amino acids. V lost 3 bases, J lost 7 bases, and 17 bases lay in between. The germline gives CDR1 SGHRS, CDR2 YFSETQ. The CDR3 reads CASSSYEAPREQYF. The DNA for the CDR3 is TGCGCCAGCAGCTCATACGAGGCGCCCCGGGAGCAGTACTTC.